This T cell receptor (beta chain) came from a study of control samples from healthy donors and cancer patients. Only in-frame clones appear in the TCRdb table, and some are missing; sequencing was by immunoSEQ multiplex PCR. The sample includes about 130,000 clones, around 93% of them seen just once. Sequenced sample: blood. The origin of this receptor is a man between 18 and 29 years old in good health.

CDR3 bases: TGTGCCAGCAGGACAGGGAGCTATGGCTACACCTTC. Encoded protein: CASRTGSYGYTF. The rearrangement links TRBV12-3 or TRBV12-4 to TRBJ1-2; 7 nucleotides line up with TRBD1. With V trimmed by 6 bases and J by 4 bases, 2 bases remained unmatched. There are 12 residues in the CDR3.